This TCR beta chain was captured in a study of blood T cells in healthy people across ages. Donation came from healthy Caucasian individuals in Russia who were aged 6 to 90. Together with a sample-barcoded 5' primer, a J-beta primer mix was included in a second PCR lasting about 6 to 11 cycles. TCRdb reanalysed the 5' RACE reads using MiXCR and keeps one entry per CDR3 protein. The sample includes approximately 1,700,000 distinct CDR3 sequences, roughly two fifths of them seen just once. V lost 0 bases to trimming and J lost 1 base, with 9 bases between them. Germline V CDR1 and CDR2: DFQATT, SNEGSKA (reference sequence). This CDR3 is built from 14 residues. As regards this clonotype: The antigen is undetermined.

Findings and caveats of the study: Roughly linear declines in TCR beta diversity per million T cells occurred with age.

V usage is TRBV20-1 and J usage is TRBJ1-2; D gene unclear. Material: blood. The TCR sequence derives from a human donor in good health. The DNA of the CDR3 is TGCAGTGCTAGAGATCCCCAGAATAACTATGGCTACACCTTC. Its protein product is CSARDPQNNYGYTF.